These T cell receptor beta chains were read from a single sample in a study of blood T cell repertoires in COVID-19. Method: immunoSEQ multiplex PCR; TCRdb's copy keeps in-frame clones and lacks some. The data show about 220,000 clones, with 85% to 90% seen just once and 3% to 3.5% held by the top ten. Sequencing input: PBMCs or T cells enriched from blood (not recorded which). These receptors were taken from a woman aged 18-29 years in a cohort exposed to, infected with or recovered from COVID-19 (not recorded which). Both conserved end residues are part of each CDR3. D genes are given only for firm matches. Only some rows state a clone size, as once, few, many or a class for expanded clones.

d_call j_call v_call clone_size cdr3_aa cdr3_nt
. TRBJ1-6 TRBV9 . CASSVIAGNSPLHF TGTGCCAGCAGCGTAATAGCGGGGAATTCACCCCTCCACTTT
. TRBJ1-1 TRBV6-5 . CASSYSAAGSEAFF TGTGCCAGCAGTTACTCCGCCGCGGGTTCTGAAGCTTTCTTT
TRBD2 TRBJ2-1 TRBV6-5 . CASLLAGAYNEQFF TGTGCCAGCCTCCTAGCGGGAGCCTACAATGAGCAGTTCTTC
TRBD2 TRBJ2-1 TRBV15 . CATRTGLAGGDEQFF TGTGCCACCAGGACGGGACTAGCGGGAGGAGATGAGCAGTTCTTC
. TRBJ2-3 TRBV18 once CASSPPSSASDTQYF TGTGCCAGCTCACCACCGTCTAGTGCCTCTGATACGCAGTATTTT
TRBD2 TRBJ2-3 TRBV7-9 . CASSLGRESDTQYF TGTGCCAGCAGCTTAGGGCGGGAGTCAGATACGCAGTATTTT
. TRBJ1-1 TRBV3-1/TRBV3-2 . CASTTAGSNTEAFF TGTGCCAGCACCACCGCGGGGTCGAACACTGAAGCTTTCTTT
. TRBJ2-2 TRBV7-3 . CASSLTRTGELFF TGTGCCAGCAGCTTAACGAGGACCGGGGAGCTGTTTTTT
TRBD1 TRBJ2-3 TRBV28 . CASRSGGAVDTQYF TGTGCCAGCAGGTCAGGGGGCGCGGTAGATACGCAGTATTTT
. TRBJ1-1 TRBV11-2 . CASSVGLSWGEVTEAFF TGTGCCAGCAGCGTAGGCTTGTCCTGGGGAGAAGTCACTGAAGCTTTCTTT
. TRBJ1-5 TRBV19 . CASTLAGVINQPQHF TGTGCCAGTACCTTAGCAGGGGTTATTAATCAGCCCCAGCATTTT
. TRBJ2-5 TRBV5-1 . CASSRGGTQQETQYF TGCGCCAGCAGCCGTGGCGGGACTCAGCAAGAGACCCAGTACTTC
. TRBJ1-4 TRBV5-6 once CASSPGGRLRKLFF TGTGCCAGCAGCCCGGGGGGGCGGTTGAGGAAACTGTTTTTT
. TRBJ2-7 TRBV18 . CASSPPLAGANREQYF TGTGCCAGCTCACCACCCCTTGCGGGGGCCAACCGCGAGCAGTACTTC